This entry features one T cell receptor beta chain sequence. The repertoire was sequenced with immunoSEQ multiplex PCR; TCRdb's copy has only in-frame clones and lacks some. The sample contains approximately 25,000 clones, roughly four fifths of which appear only once. The Seattle patients, enrolled during active infection, were followed longitudinally. The data are from a study of blood T cell repertoires in COVID-19. Background on the study: Sites across the United States, Italy and Spain contributed samples from acute and convalescent COVID-19. The analysed material was cDNA or gDNA that came from T cells, B-cell-depleted T cells, or PBMCs.

V trimming: 4 bases; J trimming: 0 bases; junction bases outside the gene matches: 17. This CDR3 is built from 21 residues. Germline V lookup: CDR1 LNHDA, CDR2 SQIVND (reference sequence). V usage is TRBV19 and J usage is TRBJ1-6, with TRBD1 matching 8 bases. Sequencing was done on a sample of peripheral blood. The clonotype was recovered from a woman aged 70-85 years with COVID-19, enrolled during active disease. The CDR3 loop reads CASSTIWGETGVSSYNSPLHF. DNA for the CDR3: TGTGCCAGTAGTACAATCTGGGGTGAGACAGGGGTCAGCTCCTATAATTCACCCCTCCACTTT. The full variable domain, with the rest looked up from reference TRBV19 and TRBJ1-6, is DGGITQSPKYLFRKEGQNVTLSCEQNLNHDAMYWYRQDPGQGLRLIYYSQIVNDFQKGDIAEGYSVSREKKESFPLTVTSAQKNPTAFYLCASSTIWGETGVSSYNSPLHFGNGTRLTVT.